The subject of this entry is one T cell receptor beta chain. TCR alpha and beta CDR3 regions were amplified from RNA using iRepertoire nested multiplex PCR. For one-step reverse transcription and amplification, about 90-400 ng of tissue mRNA or PBMC total RNA was used. TCRdb reprocessed the multiplex PCR reads with MiXCR, giving one entry per CDR3 protein. The sample includes about 140,000 distinct CDR3 sequences, about two fifths of them seen just once. The data stem from a study of glioma-infiltrating T cells. The origin of this receptor is a human donor with low-grade glioma or glioblastoma, undergoing nonglioma brain surgery, or in good health (not recorded which). Material for sequencing was glioma tissue, nonneoplastic brain tissue, or PBMCs (not recorded which).

CDR3 DNA sequence: TGTGCCAGCAGGGCCGTCGCGCCCATGTCCACAGATACGCAGTATTTT. Its protein product is CASRAVAPMSTDTQYF. The chain has TRBV28 and TRBJ2-3; no clear D. This CDR3 has 16 amino acids. Germline CDR1 reads MDHEN; CDR2 reads SYDVKM. The V and J ends lost 6 bases and 2 bases respectively, with 18 bases between them. Full variable domain (outside the CDR3, taken from reference TRBV28 and TRBJ2-3): DVKVTQSSRYLVKRTGEKVFLECVQDMDHENMFWYRQDPGLGLRLIYFSYDVKMKEKGDIPEGYSVSREKKERFSLILESASTNQTSMYLCASRAVAPMSTDTQYFGPGTRLTVL.